This T cell receptor (beta chain) was captured by sequencing in a study of T cell responses to AZD1222 COVID-19 vaccine. Concerning this clone itself: What it binds is unknown.

Findings of the study overall: A reported finding is that nearly half of spike-specific TCRs target unmutated variant regions. The sample set comprised mostly white British donors with more females, and clonal diversity was possibly underestimated.

Only in-frame clones appear in the TCRdb table, and some are missing; sequencing was by immunoSEQ multiplex PCR. The data show 150,000 to 200,000 clones, just over 90% seen once. V was pared by 8 bases and J by 2 bases, with 10 bases between. The CDR3 is 12 amino acids. Germline V gives CDR1 MDHEN, CDR2 SYDVKM. This sequence originates from an adult who received the AZD1222 COVID-19 vaccine. The sequences come from peripheral blood, collected 28 days after the second AZD1222 dose. V and J are TRBV28 and TRBJ2-7, with TRBD2 as a possible D gene (5 bases). CDR3 in DNA: TGTGCCAGCTCCGAGGGCACCTACGAGCAGTACTTC. Residues: CASSEGTYEQYF.